The 25 T cell receptor beta chains below come from one sample, sequenced in a study of beta chain features in type 1 diabetes. The investigators reverse transcribed all of the isolated RNA, so they sequenced expressed TCRB transcripts. This table comes from immunoSEQ multiplex PCR, and its TCRdb copy is limited to in-frame clones, with some not included. There are 38,000 or so clones in the sample; 64% occur only once, and around 2% lies in the top ten. The specimen was Tregs from blood. Every receptor here comes from a woman aged 30 to 39 in good health.

The rearrangement joins TRBV4-1 to TRBJ1-5; D unclear. V gave up 0 bases and J gave up 7 bases, with 4 bases separating them. CDR1 and CDR2 from the germline V gene are MGHRA and YSYEKL. The CDR3 length is 12 residues. In DNA form, the CDR3 reads TGCGCCAGCAGCCAAGACCCGCAGCCCCAGCATTTT. It specifies CASSQDPQPQHF.

This clone was seen more than once but under ten times. The chain carries TRBV6-1 and TRBJ1-2; no clear D. Germline loops: CDR1 MNHNS, CDR2 SASEGT. There are 13 residues in the CDR3. Trimming removed 6 bases at V and 4 bases at J, with 12 bases between. This chain's CDR3 is CASRRTPPYGYTF. The CDR3 nucleotides are TGTGCCAGCAGAAGAACACCACCCTATGGCTACACCTTC.

The chain uses TRBV28 and TRBJ1-2, with D unresolved. The CDR3 is 15 amino acids. Germline CDR1 and CDR2: MDHEN and SYDVKM. The V end was cut by 1 base, the J end by 8 bases, with 17 bases between. CDR3 region: CASSLLNAKRIGYTF. The DNA for the CDR3 is TGTGCCAGCAGTTTATTGAACGCAAAGAGGATCGGCTACACCTTC.

This chain links TRBV27 with TRBJ2-3, with a tentative D call TRBD2 (5 bases). This CDR3 has 15 residues. The germline V and J ends were trimmed by 3 bases and 3 bases, with 13 bases remaining between them. Germline V gene sequence: CDR1 MNHEY, CDR2 SMNVEV (reference sequence). The CDR3 here is CASSLKASRTDTQYF. The CDR3 region has the DNA TGTGCCAGCAGTTTGAAAGCTAGCCGGACAGATACGCAGTATTTT.

This clone was seen just once. The V gene is TRBV30, the J gene TRBJ1-1; 8 nucleotides match TRBD1. Germline V gene lookup returns CDR1 GTSNPN and CDR2 SVGIG (reference sequence). The ends lost 3 bases at V and 5 bases at J; junction bases unmatched: 14. This CDR3 spans 16 amino acids. The CDR3 protein is CAWSYLGRGRVTEAFF. Written as DNA, the CDR3 is TGTGCCTGGAGCTACCTGGGCAGGGGGCGGGTAACTGAAGCTTTCTTT.

Here the CDR3 reads CASHRGPTEAFF. The CDR3 region has the DNA TGCGCCAGCCACAGGGGGCCCACTGAAGCTTTCTTT. The J gene is TRBJ1-1, the V gene TRBV5-1; 9 bases match TRBD1. V gave up 7 bases and J gave up 4 bases; unmatched junction bases: 2. Germline CDR1 SGHRS, CDR2 YFSETQ. This CDR3 has 12 residues. The whole variable domain, remainder taken from reference TRBV5-1 and TRBJ1-1, is KAGVTQTPRYLIKTRGQQVTLSCSPISGHRSVSWYQQTPGQGLQFLFEYFSETQRNKGNFPGRFSGRQFSNSRSEMNVSTLELGDSALYLCASHRGPTEAFFGQGTRLTVV.

The chain recombines TRBV28 with TRBJ2-5; TRBD1 matches 9 bases. Germline CDR1 reads MDHEN; CDR2 reads SYDVKM. CDR3 length equals 14 residues. Losses at the gene ends were 4 bases for V and 5 bases for J; bases not matched to a gene: 5. DNA of the CDR3: TGTGCCAGCAGTTCTACAGGGGGCCGGGAGACCCAGTACTTC. Its translation: CASSSTGGRETQYF.

The chain is built from TRBV30 and TRBJ2-5; a possible D gene is TRBD2 (6 bases). The closer fit of TRBJ2-7 to the DNA end suggests the J call may be wrong. Germline values: CDR1 GTSNPN, CDR2 SVGIG (reference sequence). This CDR3 has 14 residues. The CDR3 bases are TGTGCCTGGAGTGGGCGGGGCCATGGCTACGAGCAGTACTTC. Translating gives CAWSGRGHGYEQYF.

V gene TRBV28 combines with J gene TRBJ2-1, with 10 bases that match TRBD1. The CDR3 extends over 18 amino acids. Looked up from germline, CDR1 is MDHEN and CDR2 is SYDVKM. V lost 0 bases, J lost 7 bases, and 12 bases stayed unmatched. The CDR3 bases are TGTGCCAGCAGTTTATGGACAGGGGGCGACTTTTCGCGTAATGAGCAGTTCTTC. Translated: CASSLWTGGDFSRNEQFF. The variable domain in full, completed from reference TRBV28 and TRBJ2-1, reads DVKVTQSSRYLVKRTGEKVFLECVQDMDHENMFWYRQDPGLGLRLIYFSYDVKMKEKGDIPEGYSVSREKKERFSLILESASTNQTSMYLCASSLWTGGDFSRNEQFFGPGTRLTVL.

This clone showed up just a few times. The V and J genes are TRBV29-1 and TRBJ1-2; 7 nucleotides align to TRBD1. The CDR3 covers 15 residues. The V and J ends lost 3 bases and 4 bases, in that order; junction bases with no gene match: 11. Germline loops: CDR1 SQVTM, CDR2 ANQGSEA. As DNA, the CDR3 is TGCAGCGTTGACCCAATACAGGGGTCCGGCTATGGCTACACCTTC. This gives the protein CSVDPIQGSGYGYTF.

The CDR3 sequence is CASSQATGGWVEQYF. The CDR3 bases are TGCGCCAGCAGCCAAGCGACAGGGGGTTGGGTCGAGCAGTACTTC. The chain recombines TRBV4-3 with TRBJ2-7; 9 nucleotides agree with TRBD1. V trimming: 1 base; J trimming: 6 bases; junction bases outside the gene matches: 7. This CDR3 is 15 amino acids long. Per germline, CDR1 LGHNA and CDR2 YSLEER.

CDR3 DNA sequence: TGTGCCAGCAGCCCGGGGCCGAGGAGGGGCGTCAATGAGCAGTTCTTC. Protein: CASSPGPRRGVNEQFF. The chain carries TRBV7-9 and TRBJ2-1; a weak D match, TRBD2 (6 bases). V was clipped by 5 bases and J by 6 bases, with 20 bases between them. The V gene's germline CDR1 is SEHNR and CDR2 FQNEAQ (reference sequence). The CDR3 spans 16 residues.

The chain combines TRBV4-3 with TRBJ2-7; TRBD2 matches at 9 bases. Germline CDR1 reads LGHNA; CDR2 reads YSLEER. V was clipped by 3 bases and J by 2 bases; unmatched bases: 5. The CDR3 covers 15 residues. The CDR3 loop is CASSHRAGGPYEQYF. The CDR3 nucleotides read TGCGCCAGCAGCCATCGCGCGGGAGGGCCCTACGAGCAGTACTTC.

V gene TRBV28 combines with J gene TRBJ2-1, with 8 bases matching TRBD2. The CDR3 runs to 15 residues. With V trimmed by 5 bases and J by 2 bases, 5 bases remained unmatched. Germline V CDR1 and CDR2: MDHEN, SYDVKM. The CDR3 nucleotides are TGTGCCAGCAGTGGAGCGGGAGAGACCTACAATGAGCAGTTCTTC. Its protein product is CASSGAGETYNEQFF.

The genes are TRBV25-1 and TRBJ2-3, with no clear D. V was cut by 3 bases and J by 0 bases, with 10 bases left in between. CDR1 is MGHDK, CDR2 SYGVNS, per germline. The CDR3 totals 15 residues. CDR3 DNA: TGTGCCAGCAGTGAGTGTTCCCTCAGCACAGATACGCAGTATTTT. Translation: CASSECSLSTDTQYF.

V usage is TRBV11-3 and J usage is TRBJ2-5, with 15 bases aligning to TRBD2. Germline V CDR1 and CDR2: SGHNT, YENEEA. CDR3 size: 15 residues. Trimming took 5 bases from V and 9 from J; bases not matched to a gene: 7. This chain's CDR3 is CASSPDGTSGGPQYF. DNA for the CDR3: TGTGCCAGCAGCCCAGACGGGACTAGCGGGGGGCCCCAGTACTTC. Full variable domain (remainder filled in from reference TRBV11-3 and TRBJ2-5): EAGVVQSPRYKIIEKKQPVAFWCNPISGHNTLYWYLQNLGQGPELLIRYENEEAVDDSQLPKDRFSAERLKGVDSTLKIQPAELGDSAVYLCASSPDGTSGGPQYFGPGTRLLVL.

V is TRBV7-2 and J is TRBJ2-1; 12 bases align to TRBD1. The CDR3 is 15 amino acids. Germline CDR1 reads SGHTA; CDR2 reads FQGNSA. V dropped 4 bases and J dropped 10; count of bases not matched to a gene: 8. The CDR3 DNA reads TGTGCCAGCAGCTCCCAGGGGACAGGGGGCGTAGAGCAGTTCTTC. It codes for CASSSQGTGGVEQFF.

The V gene is TRBV7-8, the J gene TRBJ2-5; 7 nucleotides align to TRBD2. Unmatched junction bases numbered 0, after V lost 3 bases and J lost 2 bases. Germline V gene lookup returns CDR1 SGHVS and CDR2 FQNEAQ. The CDR3 sequence is 13 residues long. In DNA, the CDR3 is TGTGCCAGCAGCTTTAGCGGGCAAGAGACCCAGTACTTC. Translated, it gives CASSFSGQETQYF.

V usage is TRBV11-2 and J usage is TRBJ2-3; unclear D gene. The V gene's germline CDR1 is SGHAT and CDR2 FQNNGV. The CDR3 length is 13 residues. Between the trimmed V and J ends, which lost 1 base and 2 bases, there was a span of 4 bases. This chain's CDR3 is CASSLGHTDTQYF. The CDR3, as DNA: TGTGCCAGCAGCTTAGGTCACACAGATACGCAGTATTTT.

The chain carries TRBV7-3 and TRBJ2-1; a possible D gene is TRBD2 (6 bases). CDR1 and CDR2 (germline): SGHTA, FQGTGA. This CDR3 spans 16 amino acids. V lost 2 bases to trimming and J lost 4 bases, with 15 bases between them. The CDR3 here is CASSLLSGVGYNEQFF. The DNA for the CDR3 is TGTGCCAGCAGCTTATTATCGGGAGTGGGATACAATGAGCAGTTCTTC.

The V and J genes are TRBV2 and TRBJ2-1; D might be TRBD1 (6 bases). The CDR3 extends over 13 amino acids. Looked up from germline, CDR1 is SNHLY and CDR2 is FYNNEI. Trimming removed 4 bases at V and 8 bases at J, with 12 bases between. The CDR3 region is CASSGQARDEQFF. The CDR3 DNA reads as TGTGCCAGCAGTGGACAGGCTAGGGATGAGCAGTTCTTC.

CDR3 loop: CASHDRGNQPQHF. As DNA, the CDR3 is TGTGCCAGCCACGACAGAGGCAATCAGCCCCAGCATTTT. The chain has TRBV18 and TRBJ1-5, with D perhaps matching TRBD1 (5 bases). CDR3 size: 13 residues. The germline CDR1 and CDR2 sequences are KGHSH and LQKENI. V lost 8 bases and J lost 2, with 10 bases in between.

This clone appeared a single time. The chain has TRBV7-9 and TRBJ2-2; 8 positions agree with TRBD1. Germline V gives CDR1 SEHNR, CDR2 FQNEAQ (reference sequence). The CDR3 length is 15 residues. The V segment lost 5 bases and the J segment 5 bases; nucleotides outside the gene matches: 7. As DNA, the CDR3 is TGTGCCAGCAGCCCCGGGACAGGCCAAACCGGGGAGCTGTTTTTT. Translated: CASSPGTGQTGELFF.

DNA of the CDR3: TGTGCCAGCAGAAGGGGTCAGGGGCCGGGAAACATTCAGTACTTC. Its translation: CASRRGQGPGNIQYF. The gene calls are TRBV6-1 and TRBJ2-4; D is perhaps TRBD1 (6 bases). The CDR3 spans 15 residues. V lost 6 bases and J 6 bases, leaving 18 bases between the germline ends. Germline values: CDR1 MNHNS, CDR2 SASEGT.

The chain employs TRBV7-2 and TRBJ1-3; the match to TRBD1 covers 7 bases. The CDR3 is 15 amino acids. V lost 1 base, J lost 2 bases, and 2 bases stayed unmatched. CDR1 SGHTA and CDR2 FQGNSA come from the germline V gene. The CDR3 sequence is CASSLGGTAGNTIYF. Written as DNA, the CDR3 is TGTGCCAGCAGCTTAGGGGGGACAGCTGGAAACACCATATATTTT.